Listed below are T cell receptor beta chains from one sample, sequenced in a study of T cell repertoires in aging, cancer and after chemotherapy. TCRdb re-called the multiplex PCR reads through MiXCR, storing one row per CDR3 protein. The sample records 5,500 to 7,000 distinct CDR3 sequences, 27% being singletons. Sequencing input: blood. The receptors shown here come from a human donor in good health. Each CDR3 is given with its conserved first and last residue. The D gene is left open where the match is weak. Size is omitted from some rows. Given values are once, few, many or a class for expanded clones.

j_call | d_call | v_call | clone_size | cdr3_nt | cdr3_aa
TRBJ2-3 | TRBD2 | TRBV9 | few | TGTGCCAGCAGCGTGTTAGCGGGAAACACAGATACGCAGTATTTT | CASSVLAGNTDTQYF
TRBJ2-5 | TRBD1 | TRBV19 | NA | TGTGCCAGTAGTTTGGACAGGGGGCTTGGGGGGACCCAGTACTTC | CASSLDRGLGGTQYF
TRBJ2-3 | TRBD2 | TRBV27 | medium-sized | TGTGCCAGCAGCCATGAACTAGCGGGAGAAGCAGATACGCAGTATTTT | CASSHELAGEADTQYF
TRBJ1-1 | NA | TRBV5-6 | medium-sized | TGTGCCAGCAGCTCGGGACAGAACACTGAAGCTTTCTTT | CASSSGQNTEAFF
TRBJ2-3 | NA | TRBV2 | once | TGTGCCAGCAGACCACTAGGCTCCCCAGATACGCAGTATTTT | CASRPLGSPDTQYF
TRBJ1-2 | NA | TRBV12-3/TRBV12-4 | NA | TGTGCCAGCAGTTTAAACGGAGCCTATGGCTACACCTTC | CASSLNGAYGYTF
TRBJ2-5 | NA | TRBV7-3 | medium-sized | TGTGCCAGCAGTTATCGGAGGGGAGAGACCCAGTACTTC | CASSYRRGETQYF
TRBJ2-5 | TRBD2 | TRBV6-1 | once | TGTGCCAGCAGTGAAGGGGAGGGCCTGGGTTTCGAGACCCAGTACTTC | CASSEGEGLGFETQYF
TRBJ2-1 | NA | TRBV27 | few | TGTGCCAGCAGTTTAAGACAGTCAACCTACAATGAGCAGTTCTTC | CASSLRQSTYNEQFF
TRBJ2-3 | NA | TRBV7-9 | few | TGTGCCAGCAGCCAACTCCGGGACGGTAGCACAGATACGCAGTATTTT | CASSQLRDGSTDTQYF
TRBJ2-2 | TRBD1 | TRBV6-6 | once | TGTGCCAGCAGTTACCGGACAGGCACTCTCGCCGGGGAGCTGTTTTTT | CASSYRTGTLAGELFF
TRBJ2-5 | NA | TRBV27 | few | TGTGCCAGCAGTTTATCCCGCGGGACCGAGACCCAGTACTTC | CASSLSRGTETQYF
TRBJ2-5 | TRBD2 | TRBV27 | NA | TGTGCCACGCGGACTAGCGGGAGAATTGGGGAGACCCAGTACTTC | CATRTSGRIGETQYF
TRBJ1-3 | NA | TRBV20-1 | once | TGCAGTACTAGAGATAGTCGAAGCTCTGGAAACACCATATATTTT | CSTRDSRSSGNTIYF
TRBJ1-1 | NA | TRBV27 | medium-sized | TGTGCCAGCAGTTTCGTGGGTTACACTGAAGCTTTCTTT | CASSFVGYTEAFF
TRBJ2-3 | NA | TRBV18 | few | TGTGCCAGCTCACCCATCCGAGGAGGGATAGGCACAGATACGCAGTATTTT | CASSPIRGGIGTDTQYF
TRBJ2-7 | NA | TRBV7-9 | medium-sized | TGTGCCAGCAGCCGCGACACCTACGAGCAGTACTTC | CASSRDTYEQYF
TRBJ2-3 | TRBD1 | TRBV7-2 | NA | TGTGCCAGCAGCCCGACAGGGGGGGAGGCAGATACGCAGTATTTT | CASSPTGGEADTQYF